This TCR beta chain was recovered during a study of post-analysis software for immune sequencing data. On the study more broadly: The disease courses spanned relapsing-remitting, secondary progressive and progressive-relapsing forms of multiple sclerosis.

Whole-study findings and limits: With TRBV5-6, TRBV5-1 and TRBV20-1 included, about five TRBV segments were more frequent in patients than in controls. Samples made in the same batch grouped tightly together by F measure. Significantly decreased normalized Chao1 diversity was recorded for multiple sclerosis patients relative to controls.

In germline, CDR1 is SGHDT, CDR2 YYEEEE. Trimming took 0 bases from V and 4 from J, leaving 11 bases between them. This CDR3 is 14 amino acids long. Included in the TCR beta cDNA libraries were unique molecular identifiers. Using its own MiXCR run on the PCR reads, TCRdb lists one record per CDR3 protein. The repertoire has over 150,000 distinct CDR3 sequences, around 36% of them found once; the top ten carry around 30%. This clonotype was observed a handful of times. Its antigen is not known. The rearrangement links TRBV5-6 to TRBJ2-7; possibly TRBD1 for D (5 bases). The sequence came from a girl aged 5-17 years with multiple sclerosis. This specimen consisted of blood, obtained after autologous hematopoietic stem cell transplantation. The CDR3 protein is CASSLGRVLYEQYF. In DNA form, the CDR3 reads TGTGCCAGCAGCTTGGGCAGGGTCCTTTACGAGCAGTACTTC.